The 31 T cell receptor beta chains in this list originate from one sample, sequenced in a study of blood T cell repertoires in COVID-19. Profiling relied on immunoSEQ multiplex PCR, and the TCRdb table lists in-frame clones only, not all of them. The data show about 260,000 clones, around 80% seen once. Sequenced material: PBMCs or T cells enriched from blood (not recorded which). The receptor set was obtained from a man aged 25-45 years with acute COVID-19.

This CDR3 is CASSYAGGAYNEQFF. In nucleotides, the CDR3 is TGTGCCAGCAGTTACGCGGGGGGCGCCTACAATGAGCAGTTCTTC. The J gene is TRBJ2-1, the V gene TRBV6-5; 8 bases agree with TRBD2. In germline, CDR1 is MNHEY, CDR2 SVGAGI. Trimming cost V 2 bases and J 2 bases; bases outside gene matches: 2. The length of the CDR3 is 15 residues.

This clone was seen just once. The CDR3 loop is CASSLALGGVGGYTF. For the CDR3, the DNA is TGTGCCAGCAGCTTAGCATTGGGCGGGGTTGGAGGCTACACCTTC. The chain combines TRBV11-2 with TRBJ1-2; D gene unclear. The V end lost 1 base, the J end lost 8 bases, and 17 bases lay between the germline ends. The CDR3 spans 15 residues. Germline V gives CDR1 SGHAT, CDR2 FQNNGV.

The V and J genes are TRBV7-9 and TRBJ1-6; 9 nucleotides align to TRBD1. Unmatched junction bases numbered 3, after V lost 3 bases and J lost 3 bases. Germline loops: CDR1 SEHNR, CDR2 FQNEAQ (reference sequence). The CDR3 spans 16 residues. CDR3 DNA sequence: TGTGCCAGCAGCTTCGGACAGGGGTTCTATAATTCACCCCTCCACTTT. The encoded protein is CASSFGQGFYNSPLHF.

V and J are TRBV10-1 and TRBJ2-2; TRBD1 agrees at 8 bases. The germline gives CDR1 WNHNN, CDR2 SYGVQD (reference sequence). This CDR3 contains 15 residues. Trimming removed 6 bases from V and 5 bases from J; junction bases left unmatched: 8. The chain's CDR3 is CASSQGQGGTGELFF. CDR3 DNA sequence: TGCGCCAGCAGCCAAGGACAGGGTGGGACCGGGGAGCTGTTTTTT.

The gene calls are TRBV30 and TRBJ2-2; a possible D gene is TRBD1 (6 bases). V was shortened by 3 bases and J by 4 bases, with 12 bases between the two germline ends. The germline V gene encodes CDR1 GTSNPN and CDR2 SVGIG (reference sequence). The CDR3 is made up of 14 amino acids. This chain's CDR3 is CAWSRGPSTGELFF. CDR3 in DNA: TGTGCCTGGAGCAGGGGCCCGTCCACCGGGGAGCTGTTTTTT.

CDR3 residues: CASSWEGDYNSPLHF. CDR3 nucleotides: TGTGCCAGCAGCTGGGAAGGGGACTATAATTCACCCCTCCACTTT. The chain uses TRBV6-5 and TRBJ1-6; D is perhaps TRBD1 (5 bases). This CDR3 has 15 residues. The germline CDR1 and CDR2 sequences are MNHEY and SVGAGI. Trimming cost V 6 bases and J 3 bases, with 12 bases left between them.

The chain combines TRBV5-5 with TRBJ2-2; 7 bases map to TRBD1. In germline, CDR1 is SGHKS, CDR2 YYEKEE (reference sequence). The V segment lost 4 bases and the J segment 6 bases; nucleotides outside the gene matches: 9. The CDR3 has 15 amino acids. CDR3 coding DNA: TGTGCCAGCAGCATCCGACAGGGTTTTGCCGGGGAGCTGTTTTTT. It encodes CASSIRQGFAGELFF. The full variable domain, completed using reference TRBV5-5 and TRBJ2-2, is DAGVTQSPTHLIKTRGQQVTLRCSPISGHKSVSWYQQVLGQGPQFIFQYYEKEERGRGNFPDRFSARQFPNYSSELNVNALLLGDSALYLCASSIRQGFAGELFFGEGSRLTVL.

The rearrangement joins TRBV4-1 to TRBJ2-3, with a possible D match to TRBD1 (6 bases). V gave up 0 bases and J gave up 4 bases, with 11 bases separating them. Germline V lookup: CDR1 MGHRA, CDR2 YSYEKL. CDR3 size: 15 residues. The CDR3 sequence: CASSQEGRGADTQYF. For the CDR3, the DNA is TGCGCCAGCAGCCAAGAAGGCAGGGGAGCAGATACGCAGTATTTT.

This sequence joins TRBV5-1 and TRBJ1-4, with 8 bases identical to TRBD1. This CDR3 is 16 amino acids long. Trimming removed 0 bases from V and 8 bases from J; junction bases left unmatched: 9. Looked up from germline, CDR1 is SGHRS and CDR2 is YFSETQ. Written as DNA, the CDR3 is TGCGCCAGCAGCTTGGAAACCGGACAGGGACGAGAAAAACTGTTTTTT. It specifies CASSLETGQGREKLFF.

This clone was counted once. The chain combines TRBV18 with TRBJ1-6, with 8 bases lining up with TRBD1. V dropped 5 bases and J dropped 1; count of bases not matched to a gene: 4. CDR1 and CDR2 (germline): KGHSH, LQKENI. This CDR3 contains 16 residues. CDR3 sequence reads: CASSETGVSYNSPLHF. The CDR3 DNA sequence: TGTGCCAGCTCAGAGACAGGGGTGTCCTATAATTCACCCCTCCACTTT.

The chain carries TRBV9 and TRBJ1-1; no definite D call. Germline V gene data show CDR1 as SGDLS and CDR2 as YYNGEE. The length of the CDR3 is 13 residues. Trimming removed 0 bases from V and 7 bases from J, with 10 bases in between. The CDR3 sequence is CASSVGQDFEAFF. The CDR3 DNA sequence: TGTGCCAGCAGCGTAGGTCAGGATTTTGAAGCTTTCTTT. Full variable domain (rest looked up from reference TRBV9 and TRBJ1-1): DSGVTQTPKHLITATGQRVTLRCSPRSGDLSVYWYQQSLDQGLQFLIQYYNGEERAKGNILERFSAQQFPDLHSELNLSSLELGDSALYFCASSVGQDFEAFFGQGTRLTVV.

The chain combines TRBV24-1 with TRBJ1-2; D is ambiguous. Germline CDR1 reads KGHDR; CDR2 reads SFDVKD. The CDR3 loop spans 12 amino acids. V was pared by 6 bases and J by 1 base, with 5 bases between. CDR3 sequence reads: CATSRDNYGYTF. The CDR3 nucleotides are TGTGCCACCAGTCGGGATAACTATGGCTACACCTTC.

The genes are TRBV6-1 and TRBJ2-1; 8 positions agree with TRBD2. The CDR3 length is 16 residues. The V and J ends lost 2 bases and 2 bases, in that order; junction bases with no gene match: 5. The V gene's germline CDR1 is MNHNS and CDR2 SASEGT. CDR3 in amino acids: CASSELPGLAYNEQFF. The DNA of the CDR3 is TGTGCCAGCAGTGAACTACCGGGACTAGCCTACAATGAGCAGTTCTTC.

The genes are TRBV11-3 and TRBJ1-3; TRBD1 agrees at 10 bases. CDR1 and CDR2 (germline): SGHNT, YENEEA. This CDR3 is built from 20 residues. The V gene end was trimmed by 5 bases and the J gene end by 0 bases; junction bases not matched to a gene: 16. This CDR3 is CASSARLGDRGRRSGNTIYF. The CDR3 coding sequence is TGTGCCAGCAGCGCTAGACTGGGGGACAGGGGACGACGCTCTGGAAACACCATATATTTT.

The chain uses TRBV20-1 and TRBJ2-5, with D hard to call. This CDR3 comprises 11 residues. Trimming cost V 5 bases and J 2 bases, with 6 bases left between them. Germline CDR1 DFQATT, CDR2 SNEGSKA (reference sequence). The CDR3 DNA is TGCAGTGCTGAGCTTCAAGAGACCCAGTACTTC. Translating it yields CSAELQETQYF.

The chain couples TRBV7-3 to TRBJ1-6, with 9 positions matching TRBD1. V gave up 6 bases and J gave up 8 bases; unmatched junction bases: 8. CDR3 length equals 15 residues. Germline lookup yields CDR1 SGHTA and CDR2 FQGTGA. The CDR3 coding sequence is TGTGCCAGCAGTATCGGGACAGGGAGTGATTCACCCCTCCACTTT. It is translated as CASSIGTGSDSPLHF.

The chain uses TRBV3-1 (or the pseudogene TRBV3-2) and TRBJ1-4; 9 bases agree with TRBD1. The junction had 6 bases not matched to a gene; V was cut back by 0 bases and J by 7 bases. This CDR3 is 16 amino acids long. Germline V gives CDR1 LGHDT, CDR2 YNNKEL (reference sequence). This CDR3 reads CASSQDRDRVFEKLFF. CDR3 coding DNA: TGTGCCAGCAGCCAAGACCGGGACAGGGTTTTTGAAAAACTGTTTTTT.

V and J are TRBV4-2 and TRBJ1-2, with a possible D match to TRBD1 (5 bases). This CDR3 comprises 15 residues. CDR1 and CDR2 from the germline V gene are LGHNA and YNFKEQ. The V end was cut by 1 base, the J end by 8 bases, with 17 bases between. The CDR3 DNA is TGTGCCAGCAGCCAAGGCGGGACCGGGACCGACGGCTACACCTTC. Its translation is CASSQGGTGTDGYTF.

The chain uses TRBV5-1 and TRBJ1-3; D possibly corresponds to TRBD1 (6 bases). CDR1 is SGHRS and CDR2 is YFSETQ in the germline V gene. This CDR3 spans 18 amino acids. The ends were cut back, 3 bases at V and 0 bases at J, with 19 bases in the middle. The CDR3 DNA reads TGCGCCAGCAGCTGGGGTTGGGGGCTATCGAGCTCTGGAAACACCATATATTTT. Translation gives CASSWGWGLSSSGNTIYF.

The chain links TRBV10-1 to TRBJ1-4; 7 bases agree with TRBD1. Germline V CDR1 and CDR2: WNHNN, SYGVQD (reference sequence). V shed 5 bases and J 4 bases; nucleotides not matched to a gene: 10. The CDR3 length is 16 residues. CDR3 sequence reads: CASSSGQRGSNEKLFF. DNA of the CDR3: TGCGCCAGCAGTTCGGGACAGCGGGGGAGTAATGAAAAACTGTTTTTT.

This chain uses TRBV2 with TRBJ2-4; perhaps TRBD1 as D (6 bases). The germline CDR1 and CDR2 sequences are SNHLY and FYNNEI. There are 22 residues in the CDR3. V was trimmed by 0 bases and J by 0 bases, leaving 27 bases between them. The CDR3 DNA reads as TGTGCCAGCAGTGAAGCGGCAGGCCCACGACAGGTCAGCTTCGTAGCCAAAAACATTCAGTACTTC. This translates into CASSEAAGPRQVSFVAKNIQYF.

This clone has more than one count but fewer than ten. The V gene is TRBV6-2 or TRBV6-3, the J gene TRBJ2-3, with TRBD2 matching 8 bases. This CDR3 contains 14 residues. CDR1 and CDR2 (germline): MNHEY, SVGEGT. The V and J ends lost 5 bases and 0 bases, in that order; junction bases with no gene match: 1. The CDR3 region is CASSASGSTDTQYF. The CDR3 DNA reads TGTGCCAGCAGTGCTAGCGGGAGCACAGATACGCAGTATTTT.

The genes are TRBV11-2 and TRBJ1-2; TRBD1 matches 12 bases. Trimming cost V 4 bases and J 2 bases; bases outside gene matches: 11. CDR1 and CDR2 (germline): SGHAT, FQNNGV. This CDR3 contains 18 residues. This chain's CDR3 is CASSSLRDRGLRNYGYTF. CDR3 nucleotide sequence: TGTGCCAGCAGCTCCCTCCGGGACAGGGGGCTTAGGAACTATGGCTACACCTTC. Full variable domain (rest looked up from reference TRBV11-2 and TRBJ1-2): EAGVAQSPRYKIIEKRQSVAFWCNPISGHATLYWYQQILGQGPKLLIQFQNNGVVDDSQLPKDRFSAERLKGVDSTLKIQPAKLEDSAVYLCASSSLRDRGLRNYGYTFGSGTRLTVV.

This clone was detected a few times. This rearrangement joins TRBV5-1 to TRBJ2-1; D is uncertain. Germline CDR1 is SGHRS and CDR2 is YFSETQ. The CDR3 is 11 amino acids. Trimming pared 4 bases from V and 7 bases from J, leaving 6 bases between. CDR3 sequence: CASSQINEQFF. The CDR3 DNA follows: TGCGCCAGCAGCCAAATTAATGAGCAGTTCTTC.

The chain employs TRBV6-4 and TRBJ2-1; D perhaps matches TRBD2 (5 bases). Germline V gene lookup returns CDR1 MRHNA and CDR2 SNTAGT. Trimming stripped 4 bases from V and 0 bases from J, with 10 bases between. This CDR3 region has 15 residues. CDR3 region: CASSASFSSYNEQFF. CDR3 bases: TGTGCCAGCAGTGCTAGCTTTTCCTCCTACAATGAGCAGTTCTTC.

On this clone itself: The DNA is left out, because the CDR3 cannot be placed on it with certainty; the CDR3 is given as TCRdb lists it. The rearrangement links TRBV7-2 to TRBJ1-6; the table names TRBD1, a call not compared with the DNA. The CDR3 has 14 residues if both end residues are counted. The germline V gene has CDR1 SGHTA and CDR2 FQGNSA. This chain's CDR3 is CASSLAGWGQGSHF.

The chain recombines TRBV27 with TRBJ1-1; a weak D match, TRBD1 (6 bases). The CDR3 is 17 residues long. Per the germline V gene, CDR1 is MNHEY and CDR2 is SMNVEV (reference sequence). Trimming pared 7 bases from V and 1 base from J, leaving 22 bases between. CDR3 DNA sequence: TGTGCCAGCATCCAGCAGGCACGCCACAGGGAGAACACTGAAGCTTTCTTT. Translated, it gives CASIQQARHRENTEAFF.

This clone was detected only once. This chain joins TRBV28 and TRBJ2-6, with D hard to call. Trimming took off 4 bases at V and 4 bases at J, with 11 bases between the two ends. The germline V gene has CDR1 MDHEN and CDR2 SYDVKM. The CDR3 consists of 15 residues. The chain's CDR3 is CASSYRGTGANVLTF. The CDR3 nucleotides read TGTGCCAGCAGTTATAGAGGCACCGGGGCCAACGTCCTGACTTTC.

The chain recombines TRBV6-5 with TRBJ1-5; no clear D gene. Trimming stripped 6 bases from V and 0 bases from J, with 9 bases between. The CDR3 extends over 14 amino acids. The V gene's germline CDR1 is MNHEY and CDR2 SVGAGI. CDR3 residues: CASSREYSNQPQHF. CDR3 coding DNA: TGTGCCAGCAGCCGCGAGTATAGCAATCAGCCCCAGCATTTT.

This clone was seen more than once but under ten times. V and J are TRBV6-2 or TRBV6-3 and TRBJ2-2; D is unresolved. This CDR3 has 13 amino acids. Germline CDR1 is MNHEY and CDR2 is SVGEGT. Deletions cut 2 bases from V and 3 bases from J, with 4 bases between. The DNA for the CDR3 is TGTGCCAGCAGTTACACAGACACCGGGGAGCTGTTTTTT. Encoded protein: CASSYTDTGELFF.

CDR3 bases: TGCGCCAGCAGCCAAGATCAAGGGGTCTATGGCTACACCTTC. Residues: CASSQDQGVYGYTF. The chain carries TRBV4-1 and TRBJ1-2; possible D gene TRBD1, 5 bases. Trimming removed 0 bases from V and 4 bases from J, with 9 bases in between. CDR1 and CDR2 from the germline V gene are MGHRA and YSYEKL. The CDR3 has 14 amino acids.